Listed below are T cell receptor beta chains from one sample, sequenced in a study of beta chain features in type 1 diabetes. Sequencing was performed with immunoSEQ multiplex PCR; in TCRdb, only in-frame clones are kept and a portion is missing. The data contain 350,000 or so clones, 15% to 20% of them seen just once; the ten biggest clones take up roughly 0.045%. Input material: naive CD4+ T cells from blood. The origin of the receptors is a woman younger than 35 in good health. The conserved cysteine and the conserved F or W are not part of the CDR3 here.

j_call v_call cdr3_aa
TRBJ2-3 TRBV27 ASSRLDGTQY
TRBJ2-5 TRBV4-2 ASSTPSGGAGETQY
TRBJ1-4 TRBV29-1 SVQGNEKLF
TRBJ1-1 TRBV18 ASSPLRDRRNTEAF
TRBJ2-2 TRBV2 ASSVLAGAYTGELF
TRBJ2-3 TRBV2 ASGGTSGSNTQY
TRBJ2-2 TRBV9 ASSADDRVLSGELF
TRBJ2-5 TRBV7-3 ASSPPLSWTQY
TRBJ2-7 TRBV29-1 SAGDSSYEQY
TRBJ1-3 TRBV18 ASSPLTGGSGNTIY
TRBJ2-7 TRBV25-1 ASSERRDSYEQY
TRBJ2-7 TRBV11-1 ASSFSGTPNYEQY
TRBJ2-7 TRBV6-5 ASSYSRHRAYEQY
TRBJ1-1 TRBV4-3 ASSQEARGGTEAF
TRBJ2-7 TRBV5-1 ASSLLGTQESYEQY
TRBJ1-3 TRBV30 AWSRDIGNTIY
TRBJ2-4 TRBV14 ASSQDRKTKNIQY
TRBJ2-1 TRBV5-1 ASSLARTGPYNEQF
TRBJ1-1 TRBV5-4 ASSYDRGAEAF
TRBJ2-5 TRBV23-1 ASPSGSVETQY
TRBJ2-5 TRBV7-8 ASSLANLGRETQY
TRBJ2-7 TRBV28 ASSFGPQGEQY
TRBJ1-5 TRBV19 ASSTPFGGRAQH
TRBJ1-4 TRBV30 AWSSRRGFEKLF
TRBJ1-2 TRBV23-1 ASNGGQGPLLYGYT
TRBJ1-5 TRBV10-1 ASSDGGAGQPQH
TRBJ1-1 TRBV30 AWEMNTEAF
TRBJ2-1 TRBV7-2 ASSLVLAGGLHNEQF
TRBJ1-5 TRBV19 ASSIDRSPQQPQH
TRBJ1-4 TRBV5-1 ASSFGTANEKLF
TRBJ1-1 TRBV6-5 ASSYSPSGLREGAF
TRBJ2-7 TRBV5-1 ASSPGQDSYEQY
TRBJ1-4 TRBV5-1 ASSPLGGDGEKLF
TRBJ1-1 TRBV7-9 ASSQPRGMRTEAF
TRBJ2-7 TRBV16 ASSQSGHEQY
TRBJ2-7 TRBV28 ASKWRGQGEQY
TRBJ2-5 TRBV7-6 ASSPRLAGAQETQY
TRBJ2-7 TRBV20-1 SAAREGLQY
TRBJ1-5 TRBV2 ASSEPQRANQPQH
TRBJ2-2 TRBV2 ASSPRSGLTGELF
TRBJ2-3 TRBV30 AWTVRRRTASFTDTQY
TRBJ2-3 TRBV6-5 ASSYTSGDTQY
TRBJ2-5 TRBV6-5 ASSYSGGGPGETQY
TRBJ2-6 TRBV29-1 SAILRPSSGANVLT
TRBJ2-6 TRBV19 ATGVTGANVLT
TRBJ1-1 TRBV9 ASSVAGGQGGTEAF
TRBJ2-2 TRBV29-1 SVSPPGREITGELF
TRBJ1-1 TRBV30 AWMLRGGLNTEAF
TRBJ2-3 TRBV7-2 ASSPDRGSDTQY
TRBJ1-2 TRBV7-9 ASILMEGTIYGYT